This T cell receptor (beta chain) was retrieved from a study of beta chain features in type 1 diabetes. The wider study: The patients were much like the healthy donors in age, gender and cell yields.

The CDR3 extends over 15 amino acids. Trimming removed 5 bases from V and 8 bases from J, with 18 bases in between. CDR1 MDHEN and CDR2 SYDVKM come from the germline V gene. In this sample, this clone turned up a few times. Its antigen is undetermined. Points from the study as a whole: Among patients, naive, central memory and Treg TCRB repertoires appeared more similar than among healthy donors. Using cDNA template may skew counts toward highly expressing activated cells.

cDNA synthesis used the whole RNA isolate, giving expressed TCRB sequences. The repertoire was sequenced with immunoSEQ multiplex PCR; TCRdb's copy has only in-frame clones and lacks some. Of hundreds of thousands of clones in the sample, around 16% were seen once. The receptor's source is a man younger than 35 in good health. The chain uses TRBV28 and TRBJ1-4; a possible D gene is TRBD1 (6 bases). The specimen was naive CD4+ T cells from blood. The chain's CDR3 is CASSPGDRGGEKLFF. CDR3 nucleotides: TGTGCCAGCAGTCCCGGGGATAGAGGGGGGGAAAAACTGTTTTTT.